Each of the 13 T cell receptor beta chains below was sequenced from the same sample in a study of T cells after yellow fever vaccination. Each CDR3 protein gets one entry after TCRdb re-called the 5' RACE reads with MiXCR. Here the sample spans some 220,000 distinct CDR3 sequences, approximately 3% being singletons. Source: CD4+ T cells sorted from PBMCs, taken 10 days after the yellow fever booster vaccination. The origin of the receptors is a man between 18 and 29 years old who received the YFV17D yellow fever vaccine.

A few counts support this clonotype. This chain joins TRBV5-4 and TRBJ2-6; D possibly corresponds to TRBD1 (6 bases). The length of the CDR3 is 15 residues. Germline V gene lookup returns CDR1 SGHNT and CDR2 YYREEE (reference sequence). Trimming removed 3 bases from V and 0 bases from J, with 7 bases in between. CDR3 sequence reads: CASSWDNSGANVLTF. The CDR3 region has the DNA TGTGCCAGCAGCTGGGACAACTCTGGGGCCAACGTCCTGACTTTC. The full variable domain, its missing parts supplied by reference TRBV5-4 and TRBJ2-6, is ETGVTQSPTHLIKTRGQQVTLRCSSQSGHNTVSWYQQALGQGPQFIFQYYREEENGRGNFPPRFSGLQFPNYSSELNVNALELDDSALYLCASSWDNSGANVLTFGAGSRLTVL.

This clonotype was seen at least ten times. The chain employs TRBV7-9 and TRBJ1-1; no clear D. The CDR3 runs 13 residues. Germline CDR1 and CDR2: SEHNR and FQNEAQ (reference sequence). The V end lost 5 bases, the J end lost 5 bases, and 12 bases lay between the germline ends. As DNA, the CDR3 is TGTGCCAGCAGCCAGCTTATGAGGACTGAAGCTTTCTTT. Its protein product is CASSQLMRTEAFF.

This clonotype has at least ten counts. This sequence joins TRBV7-3 and TRBJ2-5; TRBD1 might be the D (6 bases). Trimming left V 5 bases short and J 0 bases short, with 7 bases between. The CDR3 is 13 amino acids. Germline V gene sequence: CDR1 SGHTA, CDR2 FQGTGA. Here the CDR3 reads CASSRGYQETQYF. CDR3 DNA sequence: TGTGCCAGCAGCAGGGGGTACCAAGAGACCCAGTACTTC.

The V and J genes are TRBV7-9 and TRBJ1-5; the D gene is possibly TRBD1 (6 bases). This CDR3 is 14 amino acids long. Germline V gene lookup returns CDR1 SEHNR and CDR2 FQNEAQ (reference sequence). The V gene lost 5 bases and the J gene lost 2 bases, with 10 bases spanning the gap. DNA for the CDR3: TGTGCCAGCAGCAACAGGGAACGCAATCAGCCCCAGCATTTT. Translated: CASSNRERNQPQHF.

Ten or more counts support this clonotype. The V gene is TRBV28, the J gene TRBJ2-7, with 9 positions matching TRBD1. This CDR3 region has 12 residues. The germline V gene encodes CDR1 MDHEN and CDR2 SYDVKM. Germline trimming cut 9 bases from V and 4 bases from J; bases unmatched to any gene: 4. The CDR3 reads CASGTGQYEQYV. CDR3 nucleotide sequence: TGTGCCAGTGGGACAGGGCAATACGAGCAGTACGTC.

There are many counts of this clonotype. The genes are TRBV5-6 and TRBJ1-2, with TRBD1 as a possible D gene (6 bases). Trimming stripped 5 bases from V and 7 bases from J, with 18 bases between. The CDR3 extends over 14 amino acids. The germline gives CDR1 SGHDT, CDR2 YYEEEE. CDR3 DNA sequence: TGTGCCAGCAGAATTGGAGGGGGGTCTACTGGCTACACCTTC. Its protein product is CASRIGGGSTGYTF.

The V call is TRBV28, the J call TRBJ1-2, with D perhaps matching TRBD1 (5 bases). CDR1 is MDHEN, CDR2 SYDVKM, per germline. Trimming took off 2 bases at V and 6 bases at J, with 7 bases between the two ends. The CDR3 extends over 12 amino acids. CDR3 region: CASSLIRDGYTF. In nucleotides, the CDR3 is TGTGCCAGCAGTTTAATCAGGGATGGCTACACCTTC.

This clonotype was detected only a few times. V gene TRBV24-1 combines with J gene TRBJ1-1; D call uncertain. The CDR3 runs 11 residues. Trimming cost V 2 bases and J 7 bases, with 4 bases left between them. Per the germline V gene, CDR1 is KGHDR and CDR2 is SFDVKD. The CDR3 protein is CATSDSLEAFF. The CDR3 DNA is TGTGCCACCAGTGATTCGCTTGAAGCTTTCTTT.

This clonotype was observed many times. The V call is TRBV20-1, the J call TRBJ2-5; D uncertain. V lost 3 bases and J 4 bases, leaving 12 bases between the germline ends. Looked up from germline, CDR1 is DFQATT and CDR2 is SNEGSKA (reference sequence). This CDR3 region has 13 residues. CDR3 DNA sequence: TGCAGTGCTAGGAAAACGGAGATAGAGACCCAGTACTTC. Amino acids: CSARKTEIETQYF.

This clonotype was picked up many times. V and J are TRBV29-1 and TRBJ1-1; maybe TRBD1 (6 bases). Trimming took 4 bases from V and 2 from J, leaving 11 bases between them. The CDR3 length is 13 residues. The germline V gene encodes CDR1 SQVTM and CDR2 ANQGSEA. CDR3: CSVATGANTEAFF. CDR3 DNA: TGCAGCGTTGCAACGGGGGCCAACACTGAAGCTTTCTTT.

This clonotype was seen many times. The chain carries TRBV28 and TRBJ2-2, with TRBD1 matching over 9 bases. The CDR3 contains 17 residues. V was clipped by 5 bases and J by 0 bases; unmatched bases: 7. The V gene's germline CDR1 is MDHEN and CDR2 SYDVKM. CDR3 region: CASSLGTGNANTGELFF. The DNA for the CDR3 is TGTGCCAGCAGTCTCGGGACAGGGAACGCGAACACCGGGGAGCTGTTTTTT.

The rearrangement links TRBV30 to TRBJ2-3; 8 bases fit TRBD2. The CDR3 length is 14 residues. CDR1 and CDR2 from the germline V gene are GTSNPN and SVGIG (reference sequence). The trim removed 2 bases at V and 1 base at J, leaving 2 bases unmatched. The CDR3 loop reads CAWSLRGGTDTQYF. The CDR3 coding sequence is TGTGCCTGGAGTTTGCGGGGGGGCACAGATACGCAGTATTTT.

The rearrangement joins TRBV9 to TRBJ1-1, with D uncertain. The V end was cut by 0 bases, the J end by 1 base, with 7 bases between. CDR1 and CDR2 (germline): SGDLS, YYNGEE. This CDR3 contains 14 residues. CDR3 sequence: CASSVDVGNTEAFF. CDR3 DNA: TGTGCCAGCAGCGTAGATGTGGGGAACACTGAAGCTTTCTTT.